The 15 T cell receptor beta chains below come from one sample, sequenced in a study of vaccination effects on CD4 cells after COVID-19. No cognate antigen is known for these TCRs. Pools of viral peptides were used by the ViraFEST assay to expand antigen-specific CD4+ T cells ahead of sequencing. The culture ran for around nine days, and then CD4+ T cells were isolated. The person had PCR-confirmed SARS-CoV-2 infection between March and December 2020. Sequenced by immunoSEQ multiplex PCR; TCRdb stores in-frame clones only, minus some. The data show nearly 45,000 clones, approximately 70% seen once. The source material was CD4+ T cells from PBMCs cultured with a peptide pool, sampled before COVID-19 vaccination. The receptors derive from a human donor who had a prior SARS-CoV-2 infection.

This clone came up a few times. V gene TRBV5-5 combines with J gene TRBJ2-2, with a weak D call TRBD2 (5 bases). There are 15 residues in the CDR3. The germline V and J ends were trimmed by 2 bases and 1 base, with 9 bases remaining between them. Germline V gene data show CDR1 as SGHKS and CDR2 as YYEKEE (reference sequence). The CDR3 coding sequence is TGTGCCAGCAGCTTCGGCGGAGGGAACACCGGGGAGCTGTTTTTT. Translating gives CASSFGGGNTGELFF.

The chain links TRBV9 to TRBJ1-1, with D tentatively TRBD1 (5 bases). The CDR3 has 17 residues. Germline values: CDR1 SGDLS, CDR2 YYNGEE. Trimming cost V 4 bases and J 0 bases, with 19 bases left between them. As DNA, the CDR3 is TGTGCCAGCAGCCCCCCACAGAGAGGAGGGGTGAACACTGAAGCTTTCTTT. Amino acid sequence: CASSPPQRGGVNTEAFF.

This sequence joins TRBV27 and TRBJ2-3; 9 bases line up with TRBD2. The CDR3 runs to 16 residues. Trimming removed 7 bases from V and 4 bases from J; junction bases left unmatched: 12. The V gene's germline CDR1 is MNHEY and CDR2 SMNVEV (reference sequence). The CDR3 protein is CASNQFASGTADTQYF. The DNA for the CDR3 is TGTGCCAGCAATCAGTTTGCTAGCGGGACGGCAGATACGCAGTATTTT.

This chain connects TRBV18 to TRBJ2-7; tentative D call: TRBD2 (6 bases). Germline V gene data show CDR1 as KGHSH and CDR2 as LQKENI. V lost 2 bases, J lost 5 bases, and 16 bases lay in between. The CDR3 has 15 residues. The CDR3, as DNA: TGTGCCAGCTCACCATCATCGGGAGTAAAGAACGAGCAGTACTTC. It translates to CASSPSSGVKNEQYF. The full variable domain, completed using reference TRBV18 and TRBJ2-7, is NAGVMQNPRHLVRRRGQEARLRCSPMKGHSHVYWYRQLPEEGLKFMVYLQKENIIDESGMPKERFSAEFPKEGPSILRIQQVVRGDSAAYFCASSPSSGVKNEQYFGPGTRLTVT.

This CDR3 reads CASSSQPTGAEQYF. CDR3 bases: TGTGCCAGCAGCTCGCAACCGACAGGGGCCGAGCAGTACTTC. The chain carries TRBV5-6 and TRBJ2-7; the match to TRBD1 covers 8 bases. Germline V gives CDR1 SGHDT, CDR2 YYEEEE. The V gene end was trimmed by 3 bases and the J gene end by 6 bases; junction bases not matched to a gene: 8. The length of the CDR3 is 14 residues.

This chain connects TRBV11-2 to TRBJ1-6, with 8 bases fitting TRBD1. Germline V gives CDR1 SGHAT, CDR2 FQNNGV. The CDR3 totals 14 residues. The junction had 3 bases not matched to a gene; V was cut back by 1 base and J by 10 bases. CDR3 bases: TGTGCCAGCAGCTTAGCCACAGGGGGGTCACCCCTCCACTTT. Translation: CASSLATGGSPLHF.

This rearrangement joins TRBV5-1 to TRBJ2-2, with TRBD2 identical over 7 bases. Germline V lookup: CDR1 SGHRS, CDR2 YFSETQ. Unmatched junction bases numbered 6, after V lost 0 bases and J lost 4 bases. CDR3 length: 16 amino acids. DNA for the CDR3: TGCGCCAGCAGCTTGGCCCCACTAGCGCCCACCGGGGAGCTGTTTTTT. Amino acid sequence: CASSLAPLAPTGELFF.

The V gene is TRBV2, the J gene TRBJ2-7; D is undetermined. The germline V and J ends were trimmed by 4 bases and 0 bases, with 7 bases remaining between them. The CDR3 totals 13 residues. Germline loops: CDR1 SNHLY, CDR2 FYNNEI. Here the CDR3 reads CASSVAPSYEQYF. DNA of the CDR3: TGTGCCAGCAGTGTTGCCCCCTCCTACGAGCAGTACTTC. Together with reference TRBV2 and TRBJ2-7, the CDR3 gives the full variable domain: EPEVTQTPSHQVTQMGQEVILRCVPISNHLYFYWYRQILGQKVEFLVSFYNNEISEKSEIFDDQFSVERPDGSNFTLKIRSTKLEDSAMYFCASSVAPSYEQYFGPGTRLTVT.

The chain combines TRBV6-5 with TRBJ2-7, with a possible D match to TRBD2 (5 bases). V lost 7 bases and J lost 0, with 7 bases in between. The CDR3 is 12 amino acids. CDR1 is MNHEY and CDR2 is SVGAGI in the germline V gene. CDR3 in DNA: TGTGCCAGCATTGGGAGCTCCTACGAGCAGTACTTC. It is translated as CASIGSSYEQYF.

This clone has more than one count but fewer than ten. The chain carries TRBV28 and TRBJ1-1; no firm D call. Deletions cut 1 base from V and 1 base from J, with 10 bases between. CDR3 size: 15 residues. CDR1 and CDR2 (germline): MDHEN, SYDVKM. CDR3 region: CASSLLGIKNTEAFF. The CDR3 DNA reads as TGTGCCAGCAGTTTATTGGGTATAAAGAACACTGAAGCTTTCTTT. The full variable domain, in which reference TRBV28 and TRBJ1-1 provide the parts outside the CDR3, is DVKVTQSSRYLVKRTGEKVFLECVQDMDHENMFWYRQDPGLGLRLIYFSYDVKMKEKGDIPEGYSVSREKKERFSLILESASTNQTSMYLCASSLLGIKNTEAFFGQGTRLTVV.

The chain carries TRBV12-2 and TRBJ2-7; the DNA was not used to check the table's D call, TRBD2. TRBV12-2 is a pseudogene segment. The CDR3 is 11 residues long. This CDR3 is CASRLCIEQYF. The CDR3 bases are TGTGCAAGTCGCCTTTGTATAGAGCAGTACTTC.

A remark on this clone: The CDR3 carries no conserved terminal phenylalanine or tryptophan, so it likely arises from a read error. The limits of the CDR3 on the DNA are not certain, so only TCRdb's listed CDR3 is given. The chain links TRBV28 to TRBJ2-6; the table gives TRBD1 as D, unverified against the DNA. The CDR3 has 10 residues if both end residues are counted. Germline V lookup: CDR1 MDHEN, CDR2 SYDVKM. CDR3 in amino acids: CASNLLTPSR.

Only a few counts were recorded for this clone. The rearrangement joins TRBV19 to TRBJ2-7, with 7 positions matching TRBD2. CDR3 length: 15 residues. V trimming: 3 bases; J trimming: 2 bases; junction bases outside the gene matches: 7. Germline V lookup: CDR1 LNHDA, CDR2 SQIVND (reference sequence). The CDR3 DNA follows: TGTGCCAGTAGTATTGGGGCTAGCGGAGCCTACGAGCAGTACTTC. This sequence encodes CASSIGASGAYEQYF.

The table lists this clone with a few counts. The chain has TRBV7-2 and TRBJ1-4; 8 bases are a match to TRBD1. Germline-derived CDR1 and CDR2 are SGHTA and FQGNSA. Trimming at V came to 6 bases and at J to 5 bases, leaving 5 bases not matched to a gene. CDR3 size: 14 residues. The CDR3 DNA follows: TGTGCCAGCAGTAATGGACAGGGCAATGAAAAACTGTTTTTT. It translates to CASSNGQGNEKLFF.

The chain carries TRBV11-3 and TRBJ2-7, with 8 bases identical to TRBD2. CDR1 and CDR2 from the germline V gene are SGHNT and YENEEA. The CDR3 sequence is 15 residues long. With 5 bases clipped from V and 6 bases from J, the junction kept 12 bases outside the gene matches. CDR3 protein: CASSPVAGPLLEQYF. CDR3 bases: TGTGCCAGCAGCCCTGTAGCGGGGCCTCTCCTCGAGCAGTACTTC.